The 30 T cell receptor beta chains presented below share a single source sample, sequenced in a study of CD4+ T cells in melanoma. Assay: immunoSEQ multiplex PCR; the TCRdb copy retains only in-frame clones and omits some. This sample yields roughly 15,000 clones, of which approximately 70% are seen a single time; roughly a tenth belongs to the top ten. Sequences were obtained from cells from a culture (not recorded whether cultured in vitro). These receptors all stem from a human donor with melanoma.

The V and J genes are TRBV6-5 and TRBJ1-3; D may be TRBD1 (5 bases). This CDR3 has 15 amino acids. Germline V gene lookup returns CDR1 MNHEY and CDR2 SVGAGI. V was clipped by 2 bases and J by 0 bases, with 8 bases between them. The CDR3 is CASSYRGSSGNTIYF. DNA of the CDR3: TGTGCCAGCAGTTACAGGGGTTCCTCTGGAAACACCATATATTTT.

The gene calls are TRBV6-1 and TRBJ2-7; 8 bases agree with TRBD2. Trimming cost V 7 bases and J 2 bases; bases outside gene matches: 7. CDR1 MNHNS and CDR2 SASEGT come from the germline V gene. The CDR3 consists of 14 residues. The CDR3 bases are TGTGCCAGCACCCACGGGGGGGTTACCTACGAGCAGTACTTC. It codes for CASTHGGVTYEQYF.

This sequence joins TRBV11-1 and TRBJ2-1, with a tentative D call TRBD2 (5 bases). The V end was cut by 7 bases, the J end by 7 bases, with 23 bases between. Germline V gene data show CDR1 as SGHAT and CDR2 as FQDESV (reference sequence). The CDR3 has 16 residues. CDR3 residues: CASKWRVDSFWNEQFF. The CDR3 bases are TGTGCCAGCAAATGGCGGGTTGATTCTTTTTGGAATGAGCAGTTCTTC.

As regards this clone: At one end, the junction sequence differs from germline, possibly due to a read error. The V call is TRBV4-1, the J call TRBJ2-7; TRBD2 might be the D (5 bases). CDR1 is MGHRA and CDR2 is YSYEKL in the germline V gene. The CDR3 spans 14 residues. The CDR3 here is CASSQERRGRPMNF. The CDR3, as DNA: TGCGCCAGCAGCCAAGAAAGGAGAGGGAGACCTATGAATTTC.

The rearrangement links TRBV10-3 to TRBJ2-3, with a possible D match to TRBD2 (6 bases). There are 15 residues in the CDR3. The V and J ends lost 7 bases and 2 bases respectively, with 16 bases between them. Looked up from germline, CDR1 is ENHRY and CDR2 is SYGVKD. Here the CDR3 DNA reads TGTGCCATCAATGACCGGGGAGGAAACACAGATACGCAGTATTTT. Protein sequence: CAINDRGGNTDTQYF.

The chain joins TRBV30 to TRBJ2-6, with unresolved D. CDR3 size: 15 residues. Trimming pared 0 bases from V and 0 bases from J, leaving 6 bases between. Germline values: CDR1 GTSNPN, CDR2 SVGIG (reference sequence). CDR3 residues: CAWSVGFSGANVLTF. CDR3 nucleotide sequence: TGTGCCTGGAGTGTGGGTTTCTCTGGGGCCAACGTCCTGACTTTC.

This rearrangement joins TRBV30 to TRBJ2-7; no definite D call. The CDR3 loop spans 15 amino acids. The germline gives CDR1 GTSNPN, CDR2 SVGIG (reference sequence). Deletions cut 2 bases from V and 1 base from J, with 15 bases between. DNA of the CDR3: TGTGCCTGGAGTCGATTCGGCTACCTTTCCTACGAGCAGTACTTC. Encoded protein: CAWSRFGYLSYEQYF.

Turning to this clone: A read error is the likely source, as a far larger clone sits one nucleotide away. The sample contains more than one DNA sequence encoding this CDR3. The chain recombines TRBV5-4 with TRBJ2-5, with D perhaps assigned TRBD1 or TRBD2 (5 bases each). V lost 4 bases, J lost 5 bases, and 18 bases lay in between. The CDR3 extends over 15 amino acids. Germline CDR1 and CDR2: SGHNT and YYREEE (reference sequence). CDR3 DNA sequence: TGTGCCAGCAGCCTCGGGGCCGGGGTTCGGGAGACCCAGTACTTC. Its translation is CASSLGAGVRETQYF.

This chain links TRBV5-4 with TRBJ1-2, with D possibly being TRBD1 (5 bases). In germline, CDR1 is SGHNT, CDR2 YYREEE (reference sequence). The V and J ends lost 2 bases and 8 bases respectively, with 16 bases between them. The CDR3 extends over 14 amino acids. The CDR3 here is CASSFFGTLGGYTF. CDR3 DNA: TGTGCCAGCAGCTTTTTTGGGACCCTTGGAGGCTACACCTTC.

This clone was counted a few times. This chain links TRBV2 with TRBJ2-2; D is uncertain. Germline CDR1 and CDR2: SNHLY and FYNNEI. The V end lost 1 base, the J end lost 7 bases, and 7 bases lay between the germline ends. The CDR3 spans 13 residues. The CDR3 protein is CASSEGVHGELFF. Written as DNA, the CDR3 is TGTGCCAGCAGTGAAGGTGTGCACGGGGAGCTGTTTTTT. The full variable domain, completed using reference TRBV2 and TRBJ2-2, is EPEVTQTPSHQVTQMGQEVILRCVPISNHLYFYWYRQILGQKVEFLVSFYNNEISEKSEIFDDQFSVERPDGSNFTLKIRSTKLEDSAMYFCASSEGVHGELFFGEGSRLTVL.

The chain joins TRBV2 to TRBJ1-1, with 7 bases identical to TRBD1. This CDR3 region has 16 residues. V was pared by 7 bases and J by 0 bases, with 11 bases of the junction left unmatched. Germline CDR1 and CDR2: SNHLY and FYNNEI. In DNA, the CDR3 is TGTGCCAGCAACCATGTTAGGACAGGACTGAACACTGAAGCTTTCTTT. Protein sequence: CASNHVRTGLNTEAFF.

The V call is TRBV12-5, the J call TRBJ2-1; 7 positions match TRBD2. This CDR3 is built from 14 residues. The V and J ends lost 6 bases and 3 bases, in that order; junction bases with no gene match: 5. Germline V gene data show CDR1 as LGHNT and CDR2 as FRNRAP. CDR3 nucleotides: TGTGCTAGTGGCAGACTAGCTGACTACAATGAGCAGTTCTTC. It encodes CASGRLADYNEQFF.

The V call is TRBV5-4, the J call TRBJ2-5, with 9 bases that match TRBD2. With V trimmed by 1 base and J by 1 base, 5 bases remained unmatched. The germline gives CDR1 SGHNT, CDR2 YYREEE (reference sequence). The CDR3 contains 16 residues. The CDR3 region is CASSLSPAGGQETQYF. The CDR3 DNA is TGTGCCAGCAGCTTGTCCCCAGCGGGGGGCCAAGAGACCCAGTACTTC.

A few counts support this clone. CDR3 sequence reads: CAWSVRNEQFF. CDR3 nucleotide sequence: TGTGCCTGGAGTGTCCGGAATGAGCAGTTCTTC. The gene calls are TRBV30 and TRBJ2-1; no firm D call. This CDR3 comprises 11 residues. V dropped 0 bases and J dropped 7 bases, with 4 bases sitting between them. The germline V gene encodes CDR1 GTSNPN and CDR2 SVGIG (reference sequence).

The chain recombines TRBV5-1 with TRBJ1-2, with a tentative D call TRBD1 (5 bases). This CDR3 spans 14 amino acids. Germline CDR1 and CDR2: SGHRS and YFSETQ. V was trimmed by 5 bases and J by 0 bases, leaving 11 bases between them. The CDR3 reads CASSSAGTNYGYTF. The CDR3 DNA is TGCGCCAGCAGTTCGGCAGGGACTAACTATGGCTACACCTTC.

This chain uses TRBV5-4 with TRBJ1-2; D unresolved. V was clipped by 1 base and J by 3 bases, with 7 bases between them. This CDR3 is 13 amino acids long. From germline, CDR1 is SGHNT and CDR2 YYREEE (reference sequence). The CDR3 here is CASSLRGYYGYTF. The CDR3, as DNA: TGTGCCAGCAGCTTGCGAGGGTACTATGGCTACACCTTC.

This clone was detected only a few times. The chain carries TRBV27 and TRBJ1-6; 7 nucleotides agree with TRBD1. Losses at the gene ends were 6 bases for V and 10 bases for J; bases not matched to a gene: 18. Germline CDR1 is MNHEY and CDR2 is SMNVEV (reference sequence). CDR3 length equals 17 residues. The CDR3: CASSSRDSPTIKSPLHF. The CDR3 DNA reads as TGTGCCAGCAGCTCCCGGGACAGCCCGACGATCAAGTCACCCCTCCACTTT.

This clone has more than one count but fewer than ten. The chain joins TRBV10-3 to TRBJ2-7; 8 bases align to TRBD2. Looked up from germline, CDR1 is ENHRY and CDR2 is SYGVKD. The CDR3 is 16 amino acids. V lost 2 bases, J lost 2 bases, and 8 bases stayed unmatched. The CDR3 coding sequence is TGTGCCATCAGTGAGACGGGGGGGCCGAGAACCTACGAGCAGTACTTC. Amino acids: CAISETGGPRTYEQYF.

The chain recombines TRBV30 with TRBJ1-5, with 10 bases fitting TRBD1. From germline, CDR1 is GTSNPN and CDR2 SVGIG (reference sequence). The CDR3 is 15 residues long. With V trimmed by 6 bases and J by 2 bases, 7 bases remained unmatched. As DNA, the CDR3 is TGTGCCTGCTCAAGGGGGACAGGGGGCAATCAGCCCCAGCATTTT. Translating it yields CACSRGTGGNQPQHF.

The chain combines TRBV6-5 with TRBJ1-2, with D unresolved. CDR1 and CDR2 (germline): MNHEY, SVGAGI. The CDR3 sequence is 11 residues long. V lost 6 bases to trimming and J lost 4 bases, with 6 bases between them. The CDR3 DNA follows: TGTGCCAGCAGACCCGGCTATGGCTACACCTTC. Translated: CASRPGYGYTF.

V usage is TRBV25-1 and J usage is TRBJ2-7; D might be TRBD1 (6 bases). Looked up from germline, CDR1 is MGHDK and CDR2 is SYGVNS. The CDR3 totals 12 residues. The V end lost 4 bases, the J end lost 5 bases, and 9 bases lay between the germline ends. CDR3 nucleotides: TGTGCCAGCAGTGGGGCAGGGGACGAGCAGTACTTC. It yields the protein CASSGAGDEQYF.

The genes are TRBV5-8 and TRBJ2-4; D gene uncertain. V dropped 1 base and J dropped 2 bases, with 13 bases sitting between them. The germline V gene encodes CDR1 SGHTS and CDR2 YDEGEE. The CDR3 has 16 residues. CDR3: CASSLWGATTKNIQYF. As DNA, the CDR3 is TGTGCCAGCAGCTTGTGGGGTGCGACGACCAAAAACATTCAGTACTTC.

The chain has TRBV4-2 and TRBJ2-5; the match to TRBD2 covers 7 bases. The CDR3 runs 18 residues. J was trimmed by 1 base and V by 0 bases; bases with no gene match: 11. Germline V lookup: CDR1 LGHNA, CDR2 YNFKEQ. The chain's CDR3 is CASSQDRVAGGGQETQYF. The CDR3 region has the DNA TGTGCCAGCAGCCAAGATAGGGTAGCTGGCGGGGGCCAAGAGACCCAGTACTTC.

By frequency in the sample, this clone is medium-sized (0.01 to 0.1%). In DNA, the CDR3 is TGTGCCAGCAACCTGGGGGGTCGGTATGGCTACACCTTC. This codes for CASNLGGRYGYTF. The chain carries TRBV5-4 and TRBJ1-2, with D possibly TRBD1 on 5 matching bases. Per the germline V gene, CDR1 is SGHNT and CDR2 is YYREEE (reference sequence). V lost 6 bases and J 5 bases, leaving 14 bases between the germline ends. The CDR3 is made up of 13 amino acids.

The CDR3 here is CATSTSGGVYQETQYF. CDR3 coding DNA: TGTGCCACCAGTACTAGCGGGGGCGTGTACCAAGAGACCCAGTACTTC. The chain combines TRBV15 with TRBJ2-5; 11 nucleotides line up with TRBD2. Unmatched junction bases numbered 6, after V lost 6 bases and J lost 0 bases. CDR1 and CDR2 from the germline V gene are LNHNV and YYDKDF (reference sequence). The CDR3 spans 16 residues.

Relative to its sample, this clone is medium-sized. This chain joins TRBV7-2 and TRBJ1-5, with no clear D. Germline V gene sequence: CDR1 SGHTA, CDR2 FQGNSA. The CDR3 is made up of 14 amino acids. V was pared by 1 base and J by 0 bases, with 4 bases between. The CDR3 here is CASSLEISNQPQHF. CDR3 in DNA: TGTGCCAGCAGCTTAGAGATTAGCAATCAGCCCCAGCATTTT.

The rearrangement joins TRBV27 to TRBJ2-1, with no clear D. Between the trimmed V and J ends, which lost 2 bases and 6 bases, there was a span of 14 bases. The CDR3 consists of 15 residues. Germline assignment: CDR1 MNHEY and CDR2 SMNVEV (reference sequence). The CDR3, as DNA: TGTGCCAGCAGTTTACGCATTGGACCTGTCAATGAGCAGTTCTTC. Residues: CASSLRIGPVNEQFF.

This chain uses TRBV7-8 with TRBJ2-7; D is possibly TRBD1 (6 bases). Trimming shortened V by 2 bases and J by 6 bases, and 20 bases separated the two germline ends. CDR1 is SGHVS and CDR2 is FQNEAQ in the germline V gene. The CDR3 length is 16 residues. CDR3 in amino acids: CASSLRDPGRGIEQYF. In nucleotides, the CDR3 is TGTGCCAGCAGCTTAAGGGATCCAGGCAGGGGAATCGAGCAGTACTTC.

This chain uses TRBV6-1 with TRBJ1-5; D ambiguous. The V end lost 5 bases, the J end lost 4 bases, and 3 bases lay between the germline ends. This CDR3 region has 11 residues. CDR1 is MNHNS and CDR2 is SASEGT in the germline V gene. The CDR3 region is CASSSNQPQHF. The CDR3 DNA sequence: TGTGCCAGCAGTTCAAATCAGCCCCAGCATTTT.

The V call is TRBV6-1, the J call TRBJ1-2; perhaps TRBD1 as D (6 bases). V was cut by 7 bases and J by 3 bases, with 15 bases left in between. The germline V gene encodes CDR1 MNHNS and CDR2 SASEGT. This CDR3 is 14 amino acids long. The chain's CDR3 is CASKEQGFDYGYTF. The CDR3 coding sequence is TGTGCCAGCAAAGAACAGGGATTTGACTATGGCTACACCTTC.